This T cell receptor (beta chain) originates from a study of CD8 T cells in ankylosing spondylitis. Study observations and caveats: Previous work reported some of these motif variants in the synovial fluid and blood of reactive arthritis. As reported, disease-linked clones showed significant enrichment in matched ankylosing spondylitis synovial fluid.

Germline V gene sequence: CDR1 MNHEY, CDR2 SMNVEV (reference sequence). This CDR3 has 14 amino acids. The ends were cut back, 4 bases at V and 4 bases at J, with 11 bases in the middle. Preparation of TCR beta libraries was done by quantitative 5'-RACE with molecular barcodes. Each CDR3 protein is one row after TCRdb ran MiXCR on the 5' RACE reads. The data hold about 340,000 distinct CDR3 sequences, with 20% observed a single time. On this clonotype itself: Its antigen remains unidentified. No conserved phenylalanine or tryptophan ends this CDR3, so it is likely a read error.

The chain combines TRBV27 with TRBJ2-1, with a tentative D call TRBD1 (5 bases). The specimen was blood, either unsorted or a sorted T cell fraction (not recorded which). The receptor was derived from a male donor with ankylosing spondylitis or in good health (not recorded which). CDR3 residues: CASSSGAGYNEQFS. CDR3 nucleotides: TGTGCCAGCAGTTCTGGGGCCGGGTACAATGAGCAGTTCTCC.